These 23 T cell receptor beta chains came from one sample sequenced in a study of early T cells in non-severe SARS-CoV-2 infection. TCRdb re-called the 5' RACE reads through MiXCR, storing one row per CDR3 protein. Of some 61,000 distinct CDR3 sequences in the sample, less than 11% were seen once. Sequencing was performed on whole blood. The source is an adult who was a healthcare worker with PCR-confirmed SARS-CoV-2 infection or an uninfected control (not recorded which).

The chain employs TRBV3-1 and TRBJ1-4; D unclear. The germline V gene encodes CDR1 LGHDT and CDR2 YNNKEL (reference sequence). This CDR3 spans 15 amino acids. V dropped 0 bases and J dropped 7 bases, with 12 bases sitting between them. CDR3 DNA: TGTGCCAGCAGCCAAGAACCGGGTCCAGGTGAAAAACTGTTTTTT. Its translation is CASSQEPGPGEKLFF.

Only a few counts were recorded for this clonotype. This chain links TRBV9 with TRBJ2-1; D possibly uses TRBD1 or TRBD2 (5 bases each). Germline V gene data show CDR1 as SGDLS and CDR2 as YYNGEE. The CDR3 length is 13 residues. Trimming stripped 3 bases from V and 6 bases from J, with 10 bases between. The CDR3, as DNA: TGTGCCAGCAGCGAGAGGGGTATCAATGAGCAGTTCTTC. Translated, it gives CASSERGINEQFF.

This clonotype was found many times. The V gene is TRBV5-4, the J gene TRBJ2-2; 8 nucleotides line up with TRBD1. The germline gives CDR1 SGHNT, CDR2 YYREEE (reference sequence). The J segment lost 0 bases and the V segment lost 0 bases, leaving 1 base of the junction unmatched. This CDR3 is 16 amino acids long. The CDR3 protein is CASSLVQGANTGELFF. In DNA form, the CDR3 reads TGTGCCAGCAGCTTGGTACAGGGGGCGAACACCGGGGAGCTGTTTTTT.

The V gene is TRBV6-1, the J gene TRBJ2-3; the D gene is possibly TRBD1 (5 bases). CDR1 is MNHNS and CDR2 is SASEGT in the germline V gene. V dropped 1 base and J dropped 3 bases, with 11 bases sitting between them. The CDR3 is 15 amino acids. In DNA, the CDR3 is TGTGCCAGCAGTGAAGGACAGAAGGGGACAGATACGCAGTATTTT. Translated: CASSEGQKGTDTQYF.

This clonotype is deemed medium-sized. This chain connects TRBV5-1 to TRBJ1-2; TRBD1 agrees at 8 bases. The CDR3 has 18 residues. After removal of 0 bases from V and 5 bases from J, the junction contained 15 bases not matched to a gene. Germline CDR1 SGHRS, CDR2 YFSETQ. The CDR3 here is CASSLVGTGDITFYGYTF. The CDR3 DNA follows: TGCGCCAGCAGCTTGGTTGGGACAGGAGATATAACATTTTATGGCTACACCTTC.

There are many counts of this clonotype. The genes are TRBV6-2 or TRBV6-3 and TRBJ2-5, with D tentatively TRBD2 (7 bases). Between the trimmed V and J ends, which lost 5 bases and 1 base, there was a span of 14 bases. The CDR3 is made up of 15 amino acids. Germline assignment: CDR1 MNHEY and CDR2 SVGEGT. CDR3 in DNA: TGTGCCAGCAGTCTCGGGGGGCCTGGCCAAGAGACCCAGTACTTC. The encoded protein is CASSLGGPGQETQYF.

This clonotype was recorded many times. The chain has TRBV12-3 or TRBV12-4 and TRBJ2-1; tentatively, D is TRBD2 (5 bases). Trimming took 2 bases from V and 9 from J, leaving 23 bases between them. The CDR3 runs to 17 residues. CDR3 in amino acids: CASSLSVSTSGVGEQFF. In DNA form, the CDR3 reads TGTGCCAGCAGTTTATCCGTCTCAACCTCCGGGGTTGGTGAGCAGTTCTTC.

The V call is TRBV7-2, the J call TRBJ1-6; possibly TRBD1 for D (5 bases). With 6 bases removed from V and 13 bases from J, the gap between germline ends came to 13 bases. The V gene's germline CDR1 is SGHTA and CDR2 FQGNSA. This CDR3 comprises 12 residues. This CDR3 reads CASRQTGRPLHF. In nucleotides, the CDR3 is TGTGCCAGCAGACAAACAGGTCGGCCCCTCCACTTT.

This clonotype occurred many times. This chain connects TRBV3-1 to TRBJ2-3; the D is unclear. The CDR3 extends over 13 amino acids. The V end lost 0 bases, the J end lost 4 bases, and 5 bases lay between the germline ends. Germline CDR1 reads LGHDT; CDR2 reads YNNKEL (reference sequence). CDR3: CASSQEGADTQYF. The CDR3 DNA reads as TGTGCCAGCAGCCAAGAAGGCGCAGATACGCAGTATTTT.

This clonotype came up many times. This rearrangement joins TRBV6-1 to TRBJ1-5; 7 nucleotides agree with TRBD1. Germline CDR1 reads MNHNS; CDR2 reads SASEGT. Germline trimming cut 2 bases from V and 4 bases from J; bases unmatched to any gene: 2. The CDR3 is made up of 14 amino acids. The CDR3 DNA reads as TGTGCCAGCAGTGAACAGGGGGAGAATCAGCCCCAGCATTTT. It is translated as CASSEQGENQPQHF.

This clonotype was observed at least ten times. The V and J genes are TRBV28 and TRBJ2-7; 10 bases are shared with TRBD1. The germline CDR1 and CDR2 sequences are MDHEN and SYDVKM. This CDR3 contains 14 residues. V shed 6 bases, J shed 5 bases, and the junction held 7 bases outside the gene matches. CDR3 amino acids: CASRTTGGRDEQYF. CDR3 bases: TGTGCCAGCAGAACGACAGGGGGCAGGGACGAGCAGTACTTC.

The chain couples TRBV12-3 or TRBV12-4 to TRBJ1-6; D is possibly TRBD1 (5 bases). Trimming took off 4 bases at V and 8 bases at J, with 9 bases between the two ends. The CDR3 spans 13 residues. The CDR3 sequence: CASSSGGDSPLHF. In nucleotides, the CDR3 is TGTGCCAGCAGTTCCGGGGGGGATTCACCCCTCCACTTT.

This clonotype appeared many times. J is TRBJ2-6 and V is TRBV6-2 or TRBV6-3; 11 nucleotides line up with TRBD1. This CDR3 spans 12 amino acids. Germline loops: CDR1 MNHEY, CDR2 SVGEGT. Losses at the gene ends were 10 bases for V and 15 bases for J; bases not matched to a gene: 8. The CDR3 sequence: CATGQGAIRLTF. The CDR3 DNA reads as TGTGCCACCGGACAGGGGGCCATCCGCCTGACTTTC.

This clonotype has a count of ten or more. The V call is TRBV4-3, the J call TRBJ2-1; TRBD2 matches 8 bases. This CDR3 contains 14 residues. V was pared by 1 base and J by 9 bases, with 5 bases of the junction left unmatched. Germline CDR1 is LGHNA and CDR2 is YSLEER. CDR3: CASSQVGREGEQFF. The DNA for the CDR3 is TGCGCCAGCAGCCAAGTAGGACGGGAGGGTGAGCAGTTCTTC.

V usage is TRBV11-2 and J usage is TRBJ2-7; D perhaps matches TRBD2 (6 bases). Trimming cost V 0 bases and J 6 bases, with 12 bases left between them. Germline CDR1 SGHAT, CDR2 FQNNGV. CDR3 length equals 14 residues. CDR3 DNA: TGTGCCAGCAGCTTAGACCCTAGGGGAGGCGAGCAGTACTTC. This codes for CASSLDPRGGEQYF.

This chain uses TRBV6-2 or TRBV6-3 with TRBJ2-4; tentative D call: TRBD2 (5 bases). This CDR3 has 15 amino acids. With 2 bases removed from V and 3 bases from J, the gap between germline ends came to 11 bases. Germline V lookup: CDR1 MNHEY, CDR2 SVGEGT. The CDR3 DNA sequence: TGTGCCAGCAGTTACGGAGGAGTGGGCAAAAACATTCAGTACTTC. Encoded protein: CASSYGGVGKNIQYF.

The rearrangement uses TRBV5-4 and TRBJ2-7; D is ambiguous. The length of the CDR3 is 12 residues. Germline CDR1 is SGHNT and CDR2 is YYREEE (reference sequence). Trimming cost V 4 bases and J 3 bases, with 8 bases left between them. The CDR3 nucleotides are TGTGCCAGCAGCAACAGTGACTACGAGCAGTACTTC. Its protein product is CASSNSDYEQYF.

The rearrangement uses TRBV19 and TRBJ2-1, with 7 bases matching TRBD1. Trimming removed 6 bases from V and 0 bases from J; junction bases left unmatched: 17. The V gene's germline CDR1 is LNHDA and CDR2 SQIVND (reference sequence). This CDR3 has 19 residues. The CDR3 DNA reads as TGTGCCAGTAGCAAAACAGGGGTAAACGTCCAGAGCTCCTACAATGAGCAGTTCTTC. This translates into CASSKTGVNVQSSYNEQFF.

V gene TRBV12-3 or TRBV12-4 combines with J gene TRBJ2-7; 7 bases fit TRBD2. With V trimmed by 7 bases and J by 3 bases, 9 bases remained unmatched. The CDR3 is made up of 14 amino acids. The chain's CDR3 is CASNPGEGIYEQYF. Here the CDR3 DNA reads TGTGCCAGCAATCCCGGGGAGGGGATCTACGAGCAGTACTTC.

Written as DNA, the CDR3 is TGTGCCAGCAGCTTGAGGACAGGGATAGCCTCCTACAATGAGCAGTTCTTC. It is translated as CASSLRTGIASYNEQFF. The chain combines TRBV5-6 with TRBJ2-1, with 8 positions matching TRBD1. Unmatched junction bases numbered 6, after V lost 1 base and J lost 0 bases. Germline V gene lookup returns CDR1 SGHDT and CDR2 YYEEEE. This CDR3 comprises 17 residues.

CDR3 DNA sequence: TGTGCCAGCAGGAAGACTAGCGGGGGGAATGAGCAGTTCTTC. Protein sequence: CASRKTSGGNEQFF. The chain is built from TRBV6-5 and TRBJ2-1; TRBD2 aligns across 13 bases. The V and J ends lost 6 bases and 7 bases, in that order; junction bases with no gene match: 3. The CDR3 consists of 14 residues. The germline V gene has CDR1 MNHEY and CDR2 SVGAGI.

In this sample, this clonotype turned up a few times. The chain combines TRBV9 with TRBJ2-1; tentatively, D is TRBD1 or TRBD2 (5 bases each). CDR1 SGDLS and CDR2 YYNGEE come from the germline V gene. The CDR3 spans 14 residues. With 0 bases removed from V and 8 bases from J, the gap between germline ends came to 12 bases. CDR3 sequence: CASSVAPRDHEQFF. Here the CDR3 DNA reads TGTGCCAGCAGCGTAGCCCCCAGGGACCATGAGCAGTTCTTC.

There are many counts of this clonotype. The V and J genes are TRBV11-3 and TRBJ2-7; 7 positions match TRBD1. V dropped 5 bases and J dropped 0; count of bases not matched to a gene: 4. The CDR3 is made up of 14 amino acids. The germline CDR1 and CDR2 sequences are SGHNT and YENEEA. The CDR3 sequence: CASSRSGGSYEQYF. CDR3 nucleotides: TGTGCCAGCAGCCGGTCAGGGGGCTCCTACGAGCAGTACTTC.